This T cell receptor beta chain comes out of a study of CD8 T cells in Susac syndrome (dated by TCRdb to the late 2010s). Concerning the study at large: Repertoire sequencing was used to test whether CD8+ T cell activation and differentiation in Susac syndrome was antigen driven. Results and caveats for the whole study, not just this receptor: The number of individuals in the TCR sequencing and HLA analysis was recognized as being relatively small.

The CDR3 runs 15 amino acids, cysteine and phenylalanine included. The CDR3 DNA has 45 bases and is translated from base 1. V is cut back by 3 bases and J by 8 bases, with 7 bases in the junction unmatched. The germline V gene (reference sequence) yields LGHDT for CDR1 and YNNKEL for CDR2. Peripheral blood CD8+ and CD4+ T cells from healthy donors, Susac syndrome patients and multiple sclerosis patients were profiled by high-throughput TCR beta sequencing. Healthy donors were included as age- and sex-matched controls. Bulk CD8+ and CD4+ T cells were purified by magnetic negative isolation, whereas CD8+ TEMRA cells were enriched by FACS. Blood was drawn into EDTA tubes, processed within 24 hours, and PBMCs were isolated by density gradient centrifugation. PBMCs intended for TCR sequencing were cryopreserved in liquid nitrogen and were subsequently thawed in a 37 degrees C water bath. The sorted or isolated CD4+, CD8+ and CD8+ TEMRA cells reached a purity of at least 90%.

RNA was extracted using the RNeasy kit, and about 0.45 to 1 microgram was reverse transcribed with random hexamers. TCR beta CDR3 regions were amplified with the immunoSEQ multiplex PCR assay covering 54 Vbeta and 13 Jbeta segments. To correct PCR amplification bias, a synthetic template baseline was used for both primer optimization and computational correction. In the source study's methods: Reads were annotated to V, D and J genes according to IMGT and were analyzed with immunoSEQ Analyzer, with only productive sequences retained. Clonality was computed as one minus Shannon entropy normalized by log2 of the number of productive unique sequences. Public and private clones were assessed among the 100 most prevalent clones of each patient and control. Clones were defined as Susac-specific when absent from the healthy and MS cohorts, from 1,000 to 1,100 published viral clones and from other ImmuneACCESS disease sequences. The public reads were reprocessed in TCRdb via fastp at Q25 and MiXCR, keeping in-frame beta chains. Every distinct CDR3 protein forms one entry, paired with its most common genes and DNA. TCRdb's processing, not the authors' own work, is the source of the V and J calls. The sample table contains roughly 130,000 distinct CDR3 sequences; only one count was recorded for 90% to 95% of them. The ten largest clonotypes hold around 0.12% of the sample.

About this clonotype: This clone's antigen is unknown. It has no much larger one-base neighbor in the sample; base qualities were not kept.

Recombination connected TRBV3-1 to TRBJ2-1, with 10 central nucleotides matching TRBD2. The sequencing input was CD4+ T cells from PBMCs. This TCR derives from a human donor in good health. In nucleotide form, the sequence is TGTGCCAGCAGCCATCTTAGCGGGAGGACCCATGAGCAGTTCTTC. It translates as CASSHLSGRTHEQFF.